Listed below are T cell receptor beta chains from one sample, sequenced in a study of blood T cells in healthy people across ages. A single record per CDR3 protein comes from TCRdb applying MiXCR to the 5' RACE reads. The data show some 1.5 million distinct CDR3 sequences, roughly 27% seen once. Material: blood. The receptors stem from a woman younger than 45 in good health. Both conserved end residues are part of each CDR3. Fields, in order: D gene, J gene, V gene, clone size, CDR3 protein, CDR3 DNA. The D gene is left open where the match is weak. Clone size is stated in some rows and not others, as once, few, many or a class when expanded.

>.|TRBJ2-7|TRBV5-1|few
CASSLPQAAGRYEQYF
TGCGCCAGCAGCTTGCCCCAGGCGGCGGGACGCTACGAGCAGTACTTC
>TRBD1|TRBJ2-7|TRBV5-5|few
CASSFGGTGNYEQYF
TGTGCCAGCAGCTTTGGCGGGACAGGGAACTACGAGCAGTACTTC
>.|TRBJ2-1|TRBV2|.
CAGRGGTDLNEQFF
TGTGCCGGCCGCGGCGGGACAGACCTCAATGAGCAGTTCTTC
>.|TRBJ2-7|TRBV20-1|.
CSAQWGYEQYF
TGCAGTGCTCAATGGGGTTACGAGCAGTACTTC
>TRBD1|TRBJ2-5|TRBV20-1|.
CSARRTGEEIQYF
TGCAGTGCTAGAAGGACAGGGGAAGAGATCCAGTACTTC
>.|TRBJ2-2|TRBV2|few
CASSEQTYTGELFF
TGTGCCAGCAGTGAACAGACCTACACCGGGGAGCTGTTTTTT
>TRBD2|TRBJ2-1|TRBV12-5|.
CASGLAFLAGGNYNEQFF
TGTGCTAGTGGTTTGGCATTCTTAGCGGGGGGGAACTACAATGAGCAGTTCTTC
>TRBD1|TRBJ1-4|TRBV29-1|.
CSVEAPGTGVSGEKLFF
TGCAGCGTTGAAGCCCCGGGGACAGGGGTCAGTGGTGAAAAACTGTTTTTT
>TRBD2|TRBJ2-5|TRBV18|few
CASSKGLAGMGTQYF
TGTGCCAGCTCAAAAGGACTAGCGGGAATGGGGACCCAGTACTTC
>TRBD1|TRBJ2-7|TRBV30|once
CAWKETGTGPYEQYF
TGTGCCTGGAAAGAAACCGGGACAGGTCCTTACGAGCAGTACTTC
>.|TRBJ2-5|TRBV29-1|many
CSVGTSGTSQETQYF
TGCAGCGTTGGGACCTCCGGGACGAGCCAGGAGACCCAGTACTTC
>.|TRBJ2-3|TRBV29-1|many
CSAERLVGIGTQYF
TGCAGCGCCGAAAGGCTAGTTGGAATCGGTACGCAGTATTTT
>.|TRBJ1-6|TRBV20-1|.
CSATRRNDNSPLHF
TGCAGTGCCACTCGGAGGAACGATAATTCACCCCTCCACTTT
>.|TRBJ2-1|TRBV28|.
CASSSLQPGAYNEQFF
TGTGCCAGCAGTTCTCTTCAACCCGGGGCATACAATGAGCAGTTCTTC
>.|TRBJ2-5|TRBV5-1|many
CASSLTFAGTSGQETQYF
TGCGCCAGCAGCTTGACGTTCGCAGGAACAAGCGGACAAGAGACCCAGTACTTC
>.|TRBJ1-2|TRBV12-3/TRBV12-4|.
CASSRLQGVNYGYTF
TGTGCCAGCAGCAGATTACAGGGTGTCAACTATGGCTACACCTTC
>TRBD1|TRBJ2-5|TRBV7-9|.
CASSGPGQGETQYF
TGTGCCAGCAGCGGTCCGGGACAGGGAGAGACCCAGTACTTC
>TRBD1|TRBJ2-1|TRBV28|few
CASSPHPGTGAHEQFF
TGTGCCAGCAGTCCACATCCCGGGACAGGAGCCCATGAGCAGTTCTTC
>TRBD1|TRBJ2-5|TRBV12-3/TRBV12-4|many
CATRQGNKQYF
TGTGCCACACGACAGGGGAACAAGCAGTACTTC
>.|TRBJ2-1|TRBV30|.
CAWSQGYNEQFF
TGTGCCTGGAGTCAGGGTTACAATGAGCAGTTCTTC
>.|TRBJ2-5|TRBV28|.
CASREGGRGTQYF
TGTGCCAGCAGAGAGGGGGGCCGTGGGACCCAGTACTTC
>.|TRBJ1-2|TRBV7-2|.
CASSRAWGDYGYTF
TGTGCCAGCAGCAGGGCCTGGGGGGACTATGGCTACACCTTC
>.|TRBJ1-5|TRBV7-2|.
CASSSQVNQPQHF
TGTGCCAGCAGCTCTCAGGTCAATCAGCCCCAGCATTTT
>TRBD2|TRBJ2-3|TRBV20-1|few
CSARASGGTDTQYF
TGCAGTGCTAGAGCAAGCGGGGGCACAGATACGCAGTATTTT